The 12 T cell receptor beta chains given below trace back to one sample, sequenced in a study of blood T cell repertoires in COVID-19. The assay was immunoSEQ multiplex PCR, and TCRdb's table has in-frame clones only and misses some. The sample has about 95,000 clones; approximately 80% are singletons. Sequencing was done on a sample of peripheral blood. Receptors were obtained from a human donor in a cohort sampled during active COVID-19.

V is TRBV6-1 and J is TRBJ1-4; 9 nucleotides align to TRBD1. Germline values: CDR1 MNHNS, CDR2 SASEGT. CDR3 length: 16 amino acids. V lost 0 bases, J lost 4 bases, and 3 bases stayed unmatched. In nucleotides, the CDR3 is TGTGCCAGCAGTGAAGCGCTGGGACAGGGTAATGAAAAACTGTTTTTT. Translated: CASSEALGQGNEKLFF.

This chain uses TRBV7-2 with TRBJ2-1, with 7 bases identical to TRBD2. V gave up 7 bases and J gave up 6 bases; unmatched junction bases: 6. From germline, CDR1 is SGHTA and CDR2 FQGNSA. CDR3 size: 13 residues. The CDR3 reads CASKGRGINEQFF. DNA of the CDR3: TGTGCCAGCAAGGGGAGGGGAATCAATGAGCAGTTCTTC.

The CDR3 here is CASSPWTSGTDTQYF. Written as DNA, the CDR3 is TGTGCCAGCAGCCCCTGGACTAGCGGCACAGATACGCAGTATTTT. The chain joins TRBV7-3 to TRBJ2-3, with 9 positions matching TRBD2. Losses at the gene ends were 5 bases for V and 1 base for J; bases not matched to a gene: 4. The CDR3 length is 15 residues. Per germline, CDR1 SGHTA and CDR2 FQGTGA.

This sequence joins TRBV7-2 and TRBJ2-1; 8 bases map to TRBD1. Germline CDR1 is SGHTA and CDR2 is FQGNSA. Trimming took 2 bases from V and 9 from J; bases not matched to a gene: 6. The CDR3 runs 14 residues. The CDR3 protein is CASSLFQGASEQFF. CDR3 sequence (DNA): TGTGCCAGCAGCTTATTTCAGGGGGCTAGTGAGCAGTTCTTC.

The chain employs TRBV11-2 and TRBJ1-6, with 11 bases fitting TRBD1. Germline V gene sequence: CDR1 SGHAT, CDR2 FQNNGV. The CDR3 spans 18 residues. V was pared by 4 bases and J by 6 bases, with 11 bases of the junction left unmatched. CDR3 sequence reads: CASSSRTGGFRANSPLHF. For the CDR3, the DNA is TGTGCCAGCAGCTCCCGGACAGGGGGCTTCAGGGCTAATTCACCCCTCCACTTT.

Written as DNA, the CDR3 is TGTGCCAGCTCTGTAGGGGGAAGTACTGAAGCTTTCTTT. Amino acids: CASSVGGSTEAFF. The chain combines TRBV12-3 or TRBV12-4 with TRBJ1-1, with D perhaps TRBD1 (6 bases). Trimming left V 8 bases short and J 5 bases short, with 15 bases between. There are 13 residues in the CDR3.

The chain links TRBV14 to TRBJ2-7; 9 bases map to TRBD2. The germline gives CDR1 SGHDN, CDR2 FVKESK. V was clipped by 2 bases and J by 7 bases; unmatched bases: 3. This CDR3 region has 13 residues. In DNA form, the CDR3 reads TGTGCCAGCAGCCAATCTCTAGCGGGGGAGCAGTACTTC. Its translation: CASSQSLAGEQYF.

This rearrangement joins TRBV5-1 to TRBJ1-2, with 9 bases aligning to TRBD1. J was trimmed by 1 base and V by 0 bases; bases with no gene match: 7. The CDR3 extends over 17 amino acids. Germline CDR1 reads SGHRS; CDR2 reads YFSETQ. CDR3 nucleotide sequence: TGCGCCAGCAGCTTGGGAGGACAGGGGATAGGTAACTATGGCTACACCTTC. Translation: CASSLGGQGIGNYGYTF.

This clone was counted only a few times. The chain carries TRBV3-1 (or the pseudogene TRBV3-2) and TRBJ1-1; no clear D. The CDR3 runs to 14 residues. Germline lookup yields CDR1 LGHDT and CDR2 YNNKEL (reference sequence). Trimming shortened V by 3 bases and J by 11 bases, and 19 bases separated the two germline ends. CDR3 region: CASSQRALVVTAFF. In nucleotides, the CDR3 is TGTGCCAGCAGCCAGAGGGCCCTAGTGGTTACGGCTTTCTTT.

The chain has TRBV6-5 and TRBJ2-7; no clear D gene. This CDR3 has 13 residues. From germline, CDR1 is MNHEY and CDR2 SVGAGI. V lost 2 bases to trimming and J lost 4 bases, with 9 bases between them. This CDR3 reads CASSYANRYEQYF. The CDR3, as DNA: TGTGCCAGCAGTTACGCGAACAGATACGAGCAGTACTTC.

The chain links TRBV21-1 to TRBJ1-1; the listed D gene, TRBD1, was not tested against the DNA. TRBV21-1 is marked as a pseudogene. CDR3 length equals 14 residues. The CDR3 is CASSKGGRDIEAFF. The CDR3 DNA follows: TGTGCCAGCAGCAAAGGAGGCAGGGACATCGAAGCTTTCTTT.

The chain combines TRBV18 with TRBJ2-2; possibly TRBD2 for D (5 bases). This CDR3 comprises 14 residues. V dropped 1 base and J dropped 8 bases, with 11 bases sitting between them. The germline V gene has CDR1 KGHSH and CDR2 LQKENI. The CDR3 reads CASSPQGVIGELFF. The CDR3 region has the DNA TGTGCCAGCTCACCACAGGGAGTAATAGGGGAGCTGTTTTTT.